The clone carrying this T cell receptor (beta chain) turned up a few times. The germline CDR1 and CDR2 sequences are LGHDT and YNNKEL (reference sequence). The CDR3 contains 13 residues. The germline V and J ends were trimmed by 0 bases and 5 bases, with 6 bases remaining between them. TCRdb used MiXCR to reprocess the RACE reads, holding one entry per CDR3 protein. The sample shows fewer than 85,000 distinct CDR3 sequences, roughly 10% of them seen only once. Regarding time point: patch test 2, 6 weeks after DPC sensitization. Documented treatment: therapeutic diphenylcyclopropenone sensitization with weekly scalp DPC. Each patch-test visit's blood sample preceded patch application. Every donor had alopecia and was 18 to 70 years old; all were suitable for DPC. These data originate in a study of human T cells and chemical hapten exposure. About the research overall: Across the whole study, which lasted around 24 weeks, patients were given diphenylcyclopropenone on the scalp once a week. Patch testing was performed with 0.01% DPC on the upper back, with reading at 6 days.

The origin of this receptor is a man aged 18 to 35 with alopecia areata. Some clones in this sample may be carry-over from other donors' samples. J is TRBJ2-3 and V is TRBV3-1; no clear D gene. The source was whole blood, collected in connection with sensitization to the hapten diphenylcyclopropenone (DPC). The CDR3: CASSQEPGDTQYF. The CDR3, as DNA: TGTGCCAGCAGCCAAGAGCCGGGAGATACGCAGTATTTT.